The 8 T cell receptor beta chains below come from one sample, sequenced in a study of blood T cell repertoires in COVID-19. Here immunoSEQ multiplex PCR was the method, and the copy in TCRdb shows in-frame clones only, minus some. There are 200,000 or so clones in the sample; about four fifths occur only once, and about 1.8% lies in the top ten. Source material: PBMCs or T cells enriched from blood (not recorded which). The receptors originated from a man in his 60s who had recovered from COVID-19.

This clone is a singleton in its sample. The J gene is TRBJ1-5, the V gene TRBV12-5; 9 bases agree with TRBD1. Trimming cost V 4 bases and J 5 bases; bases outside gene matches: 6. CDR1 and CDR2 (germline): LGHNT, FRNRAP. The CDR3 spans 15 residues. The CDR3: CASGSGQGLDQPQHF. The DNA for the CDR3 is TGTGCTAGTGGTTCCGGACAGGGGCTTGATCAGCCCCAGCATTTT.

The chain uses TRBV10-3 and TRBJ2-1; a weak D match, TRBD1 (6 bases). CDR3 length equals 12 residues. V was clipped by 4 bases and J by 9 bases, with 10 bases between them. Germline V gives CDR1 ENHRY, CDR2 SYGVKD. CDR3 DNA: TGTGCCATCAGTGCAACAGGGTTTGAGCAGTTCTTC. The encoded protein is CAISATGFEQFF.

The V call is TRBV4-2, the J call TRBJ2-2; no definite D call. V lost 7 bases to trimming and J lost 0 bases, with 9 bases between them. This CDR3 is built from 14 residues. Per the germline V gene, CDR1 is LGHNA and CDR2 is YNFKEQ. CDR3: CASTESSNTGELFF. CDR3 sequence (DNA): TGTGCCAGCACCGAGTCCTCGAACACCGGGGAGCTGTTTTTT.

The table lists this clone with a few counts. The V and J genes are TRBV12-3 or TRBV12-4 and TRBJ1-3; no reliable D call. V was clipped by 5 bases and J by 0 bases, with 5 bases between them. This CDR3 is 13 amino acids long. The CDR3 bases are TGTGCCAGCAGTCCCGTCTCTGGAAACACCATATATTTT. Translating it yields CASSPVSGNTIYF.

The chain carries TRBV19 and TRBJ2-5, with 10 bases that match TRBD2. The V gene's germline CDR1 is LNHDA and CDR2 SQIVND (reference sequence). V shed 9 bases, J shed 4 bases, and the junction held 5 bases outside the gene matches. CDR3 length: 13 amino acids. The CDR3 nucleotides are TGTGCCAGCAAGCGGGGGGGCACAGAGACCCAGTACTTC. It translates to CASKRGGTETQYF.

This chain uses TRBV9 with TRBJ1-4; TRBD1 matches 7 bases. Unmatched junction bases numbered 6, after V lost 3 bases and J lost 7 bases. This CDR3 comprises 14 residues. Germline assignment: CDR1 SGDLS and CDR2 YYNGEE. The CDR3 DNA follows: TGTGCCAGCAGCGGACAGGGACTTGCTGAAAAACTGTTTTTT. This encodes CASSGQGLAEKLFF.

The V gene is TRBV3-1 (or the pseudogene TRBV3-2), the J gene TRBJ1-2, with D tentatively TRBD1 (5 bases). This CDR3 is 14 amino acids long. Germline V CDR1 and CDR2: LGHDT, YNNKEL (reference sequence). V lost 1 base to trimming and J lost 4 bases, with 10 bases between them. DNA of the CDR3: TGTGCCAGCAGCCAAGCTCCCCAGGGCTATGGCTACACCTTC. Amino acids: CASSQAPQGYGYTF.

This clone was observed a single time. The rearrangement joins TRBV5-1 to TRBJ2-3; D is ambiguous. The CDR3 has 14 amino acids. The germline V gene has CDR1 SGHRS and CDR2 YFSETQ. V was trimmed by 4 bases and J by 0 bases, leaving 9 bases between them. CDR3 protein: CASSAGDSTDTQYF. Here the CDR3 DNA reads TGCGCCAGCAGCGCCGGTGATAGCACAGATACGCAGTATTTT.